The rows below give T cell receptor beta chains drawn from one sample of a study of neurological immune-mediated disorders. TCRdb itself ran the 5' RACE reads through MiXCR, one entry per CDR3 protein. The sample has approximately 80,000 distinct CDR3 sequences; 5% to 6% are singletons. The material sequenced was PBMCs. The receptors here all came from a woman in her fifties or sixties with multiple sclerosis. Both conserved end residues are part of each CDR3. Each record gives: clone size, J gene, V gene, D gene, CDR3 protein, CDR3 DNA. D genes are given only for firm matches. Clone size appears in some rows only: once, few, many, or a class for an expanded clone.

many TRBJ2-5 TRBV20-1 TRBD2 CSALRPSGGDQETQYF TGCAGTGCCTTACGGCCTAGCGGGGGGGACCAAGAGACCCAGTACTTC
many TRBJ1-1 TRBV4-1 TRBD1 CASSQPGTVNTEAFF TGCGCCAGCAGCCAACCTGGGACAGTGAACACTGAAGCTTTCTTT
many TRBJ2-3 TRBV5-1 TRBD2 CASSLSSGATDTQYF TGCGCCAGCAGCTTGAGTAGCGGGGCCACAGATACGCAGTATTTT
few TRBJ1-4 TRBV18 NA CASSPPYRDTDHEKLFF TGTGCCAGCTCACCACCGTACCGGGACACAGACCATGAAAAACTGTTTTTT
NA TRBJ2-7 TRBV28 NA CASSFRQGRVGEQYF TGTGCCAGCAGTTTTCGACAGGGGAGGGTTGGCGAGCAGTACTTC
many TRBJ2-2 TRBV5-1 NA CASSSGPPGELFF TGCGCCAGCAGCTCGGGACCCCCCGGGGAGCTGTTTTTT
many TRBJ2-5 TRBV5-6 NA CASSLTGRQETQYF TGTGCCAGCAGCTTGACAGGGAGGCAAGAGACCCAGTACTTC
many TRBJ2-1 TRBV20-1 NA CSAQAPSEQFF TGCAGTGCCCAAGCCCCTAGCGAGCAGTTCTTC
many TRBJ1-6 TRBV27 NA CASREDRSPYNSPLHF TGTGCCAGCAGAGAAGACAGGAGCCCTTATAATTCACCCCTCCACTTT
many TRBJ1-1 TRBV5-1 NA CASSLRARKGGTEAFF TGCGCCAGCAGCTTGAGGGCGAGGAAAGGGGGCACTGAAGCTTTCTTT
many TRBJ1-1 TRBV7-8 NA CASSDGLGNTEAFF TGTGCCAGCTCCGATGGTCTGGGAAACACTGAAGCTTTCTTT
many TRBJ2-3 TRBV30 NA CAWSDGASDTQYF TGTGCCTGGAGTGACGGGGCCTCAGATACGCAGTATTTT
many TRBJ2-7 TRBV7-2 NA CASSFSAYEQYF TGTGCCAGCAGCTTTTCCGCGTACGAGCAGTACTTC
many TRBJ2-5 TRBV5-5 TRBD2 CASSRRTSGIPETQYF TGTGCCAGCAGCCGAAGGACTAGCGGGATCCCAGAGACCCAGTACTTC
many TRBJ2-5 TRBV7-6 TRBD1 CASSLEGASPSVF TGTGCCAGCAGCTTAGAGGGGGCTAGCCCCTCGGTCTTC
many TRBJ1-6 TRBV28 TRBD1 CASSLSPKRAAGGRPSPLHF TGTGCCAGCAGTTTAAGTCCTAAACGCGCGGCAGGGGGTAGGCCTTCACCCCTCCACTTT
many TRBJ2-3 TRBV3-1 TRBD2 CASSQGTSLDTQYF TGTGCCAGCAGCCAGGGGACTAGTCTAGATACGCAGTATTTT
many TRBJ2-1 TRBV11-2 TRBD2 CASSLRTSFEQFF TGTGCCAGCAGTCTTAGGACTAGCTTTGAGCAGTTCTTC
many TRBJ1-4 TRBV5-1 NA CASGDHKNEKLFF TGCGCCAGTGGGGACCACAAAAATGAAAAACTGTTTTTT
many TRBJ2-7 TRBV5-1 NA CASSLGLTVVSYEQYF TGCGCCAGCAGCTTGGGTTTGACGGTAGTATCCTACGAGCAGTACTTC